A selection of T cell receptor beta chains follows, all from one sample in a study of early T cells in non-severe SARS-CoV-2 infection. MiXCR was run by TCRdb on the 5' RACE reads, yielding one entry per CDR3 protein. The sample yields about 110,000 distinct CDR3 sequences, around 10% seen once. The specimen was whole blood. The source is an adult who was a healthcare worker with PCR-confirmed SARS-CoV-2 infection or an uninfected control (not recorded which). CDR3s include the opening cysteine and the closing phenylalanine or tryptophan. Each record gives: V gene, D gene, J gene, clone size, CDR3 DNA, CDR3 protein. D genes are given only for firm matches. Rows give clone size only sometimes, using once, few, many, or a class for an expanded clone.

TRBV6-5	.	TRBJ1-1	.	TGTGCCAGCAAGAGGGGAGACACTGAAGCTTTCTTT	CASKRGDTEAFF
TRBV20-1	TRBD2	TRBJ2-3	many	TGCAGTGCTACTAGCGGGGGGGCCGGAGATACGCAGTATTTT	CSATSGGAGDTQYF
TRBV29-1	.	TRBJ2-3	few	TGCAGCGTTGAAGAACGCCAACCAGGGACTGGGTTAGATACGCAGTATTTT	CSVEERQPGTGLDTQYF
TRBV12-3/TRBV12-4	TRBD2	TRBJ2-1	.	TGTGCCAGCAGTTTATACCGCGGGGGGGACAATGAGCAGTTCTTC	CASSLYRGGDNEQFF
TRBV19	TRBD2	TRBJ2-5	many	TGTGCCAGTAGTGCACCCTCCCGGGAGGGGACCCAGTACTTC	CASSAPSREGTQYF
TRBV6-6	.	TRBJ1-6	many	TGTGCCAGCAGTTACGGCCAATCACCCCTCCACTTT	CASSYGQSPLHF
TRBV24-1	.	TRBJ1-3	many	TGTGCCACCAGTGATACTTCCTACCCCTTTGGAAACACCATATATTTT	CATSDTSYPFGNTIYF
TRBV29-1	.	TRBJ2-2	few	TGCAGCGTTGAAAGATTCGGGGAGCTGTTTTTT	CSVERFGELFF
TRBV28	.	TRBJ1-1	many	TGTGCCGCCGGGCTCATGGGAGGCACTGAAGCTTTCTTT	CAAGLMGGTEAFF
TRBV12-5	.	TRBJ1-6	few	TGTGCTAGTGGTTTGGTACCTGGGGAGGACAAGGATTCACCCCTCCACTTT	CASGLVPGEDKDSPLHF
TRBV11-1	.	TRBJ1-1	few	TGTGCCAGCAGGATGCTTGCCGGGGATGCGGGCACTGAAGCTTTCTTT	CASRMLAGDAGTEAFF
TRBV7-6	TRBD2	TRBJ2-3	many	TGTGCCAGCAGCTTACGGACTAGCGGGATCGGCACAGATACGCAGTATTTT	CASSLRTSGIGTDTQYF
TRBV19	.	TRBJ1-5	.	TGTGCCAGTAGTATACAGTATAATCAGCCCCAGCATTTT	CASSIQYNQPQHF
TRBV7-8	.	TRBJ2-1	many	TGTGCCAGCAGCTTAGGCCGGTTCTCTCACAATGAGCAGTTCTTC	CASSLGRFSHNEQFF
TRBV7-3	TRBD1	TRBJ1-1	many	TGTGCCAGCAGCTTAACGGGGACAGGGAGCACTGAAGCTTTCTTT	CASSLTGTGSTEAFF
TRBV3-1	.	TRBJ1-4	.	TGTGCCAGCAGCCAAGACCAGGGTGGAGAAAAACTGTTTTTT	CASSQDQGGEKLFF
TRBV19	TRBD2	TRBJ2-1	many	TGTGCCAGTAGTAGGCCAGGACTAGCGGGAGGGCAAGCCGAGCAGAGGCAGTTCTTC	CASSRPGLAGGQAEQRQFF
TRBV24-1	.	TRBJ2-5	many	TGTGCCACCAGTGAACACTCAGGGGTGGAGACCCAGTACTTC	CATSEHSGVETQYF
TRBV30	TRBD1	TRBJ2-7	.	TGTGCTGCGGACAGGGGGTACTTC	CAADRGYF
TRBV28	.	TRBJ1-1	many	TGTGCCAGCAGGACAGATCACACTGAAGCTTTCTTT	CASRTDHTEAFF
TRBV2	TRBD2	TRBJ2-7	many	TGTGCCAGCAGTCGCTCCGGGACTAGCTTCTACGAGCAGTACTTC	CASSRSGTSFYEQYF
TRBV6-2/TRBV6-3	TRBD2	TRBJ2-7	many	TGTGCCAGCAATCTAGCGGGGGGAATCTACGAGCAGTACTTC	CASNLAGGIYEQYF
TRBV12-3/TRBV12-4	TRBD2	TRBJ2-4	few	TGTGCCAGCAGTTTATCCCCGGGGAGGGTGGCTAAAAACATTCAGTACTTC	CASSLSPGRVAKNIQYF
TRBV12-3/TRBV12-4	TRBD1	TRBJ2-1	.	TGTGCCAGCAGTGTCCGCCCAGGGGGCAAGCCTTACAATGAGCAGTTCTTC	CASSVRPGGKPYNEQFF
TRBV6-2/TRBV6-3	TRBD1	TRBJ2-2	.	TGTGCCAGCAGTTTCGACAGGGGGCTCACCGGGGAGCTGTTTTTT	CASSFDRGLTGELFF
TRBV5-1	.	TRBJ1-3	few	TGCGCCAGCAGCCCCACAGGATCTGGAAACACCATATATTTT	CASSPTGSGNTIYF
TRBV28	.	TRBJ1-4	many	TGTGCCAGCAGTCCCGGGGCAGGGGATGAAAAACTGTTTTTT	CASSPGAGDEKLFF